This entry lists 5 T cell receptor beta chains sequenced from one sample in a study of T cells in women clearing cervical HPV infection. Profiled with immunoSEQ multiplex PCR; TCRdb holds only in-frame clones, not every one. The sample has about 44,000 clones. The sample taken for sequencing was blood buffy coat. The receptors were gathered from a woman between 18 and 70 years old with a cervical HPV16 infection that either progressed to CIN3+ or cleared (not recorded which).

As to this clone: The observed sequence ends 3 residues before the CDR3 terminus, with the missing tail filled in from the germline J gene. V gene TRBV2 combines with J gene TRBJ2-1, with 11 positions matching TRBD2. With 6 bases clipped from V and 8 bases from J, the junction kept 6 bases outside the gene matches. This CDR3 is 14 amino acids long. Germline V gene sequence: CDR1 SNHLY, CDR2 FYNNEI. Partial CDR3 DNA: TGTGCCAGCAGAAAACTAGCGGGAGTAGATGAG. Residues: CASRKLAGVDE. Given in full, the CDR3 is CASRKLAGVDEQFF.

Remarks on this clone: Read data end 3 residues before the CDR3 end; the end is taken from the germline J gene. V usage is TRBV2 and J usage is TRBJ1-1; D is possibly TRBD1 (5 bases). The V gene lost 2 bases and the J gene lost 2 bases, with 9 bases spanning the gap. In germline, CDR1 is SNHLY, CDR2 FYNNEI. This CDR3 is 14 amino acids long. The CDR3: CASSEYTGNTEAFF. The sequenced part of the CDR3 DNA is TGTGCCAGCAGTGAATACACAGGAAACACTGAA.

Note on this clone: The CDR3 is cut off 3 residues early in the read; its end comes from the germline J gene. The V call is TRBV18, the J call TRBJ2-5; D not resolved. The CDR3 totals 12 residues. CDR1 is KGHSH, CDR2 LQKENI, per germline. The V and J ends lost 6 bases and 1 base respectively, with 6 bases between them. CDR3 protein: CASSPIQETQYF. The CDR3 bases that were read are TGTGCCAGCTCCCCCATCCAAGAGACC.

Notes on this clone: Coverage ceases 3 residues before the CDR3 finishes, and the germline J gene fills in the end. V and J are TRBV30 and TRBJ1-2; no clear D gene. This CDR3 region has 11 residues. Germline V gene sequence: CDR1 GTSNPN, CDR2 SVGIG (reference sequence). Trimming stripped 0 bases from V and 7 bases from J, with 6 bases between. The sequenced CDR3 bases are TGTGCCTGGAGTGTCGGGTTTGGC. Translation gives CAWSVGFG. The CDR3 reads in full as CAWSVGFGYTF.

Details on this clone: From the germline J gene comes the end of the CDR3, since the read stops 3 residues before it. This chain joins TRBV20-1 and TRBJ1-4, with D maybe TRBD1 (5 bases). Germline V gene sequence: CDR1 DFQATT, CDR2 SNEGSKA (reference sequence). CDR3 length: 14 amino acids. The ends were cut back, 6 bases at V and 5 bases at J, with 16 bases in the middle. The CDR3 spells CSAASGLRNEKLFF. The DNA read from the CDR3 is TGCAGTGCAGCCTCGGGACTGCGAAATGAAAAA.